This T cell receptor (beta chain) was captured by sequencing in a study of technical replicates of blood from a handful of donors. The assay was immunoSEQ multiplex PCR, and TCRdb's table has in-frame clones only and misses some. The sample has fewer than 90,000 clones; over 80% are singletons. The CDR3 loop spans 16 amino acids. The trim removed 4 bases at V and 2 bases at J, leaving 3 bases unmatched. Germline V CDR1 and CDR2: SNHLY, FYNNEI. Sequencing input: T cells isolated from PBMCs. The genes are TRBV2 and TRBJ2-6; 9 positions agree with TRBD1. This sequence was found in a human donor in good health. CDR3 residues: CASSVDRGAGANVLTF. The CDR3 nucleotides read TGTGCCAGCAGTGTAGACAGGGGGGCTGGGGCCAACGTCCTGACTTTC.